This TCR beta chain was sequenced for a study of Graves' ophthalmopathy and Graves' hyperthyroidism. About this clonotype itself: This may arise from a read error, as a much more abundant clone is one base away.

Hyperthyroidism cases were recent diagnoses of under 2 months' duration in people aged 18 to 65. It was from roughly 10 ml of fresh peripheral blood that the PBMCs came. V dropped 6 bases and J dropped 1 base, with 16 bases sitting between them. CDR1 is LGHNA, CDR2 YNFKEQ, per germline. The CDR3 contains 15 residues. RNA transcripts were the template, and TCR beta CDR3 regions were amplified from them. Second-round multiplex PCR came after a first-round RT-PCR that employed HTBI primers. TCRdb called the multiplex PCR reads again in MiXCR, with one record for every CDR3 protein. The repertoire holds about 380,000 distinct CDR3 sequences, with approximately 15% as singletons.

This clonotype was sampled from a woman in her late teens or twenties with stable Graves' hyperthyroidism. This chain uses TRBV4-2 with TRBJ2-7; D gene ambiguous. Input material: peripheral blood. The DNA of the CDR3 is TGTGCCAGCAGGCGTACCCCCATCGGTTCCTACGAGCAGTACTTC. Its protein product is CASRRTPIGSYEQYF.